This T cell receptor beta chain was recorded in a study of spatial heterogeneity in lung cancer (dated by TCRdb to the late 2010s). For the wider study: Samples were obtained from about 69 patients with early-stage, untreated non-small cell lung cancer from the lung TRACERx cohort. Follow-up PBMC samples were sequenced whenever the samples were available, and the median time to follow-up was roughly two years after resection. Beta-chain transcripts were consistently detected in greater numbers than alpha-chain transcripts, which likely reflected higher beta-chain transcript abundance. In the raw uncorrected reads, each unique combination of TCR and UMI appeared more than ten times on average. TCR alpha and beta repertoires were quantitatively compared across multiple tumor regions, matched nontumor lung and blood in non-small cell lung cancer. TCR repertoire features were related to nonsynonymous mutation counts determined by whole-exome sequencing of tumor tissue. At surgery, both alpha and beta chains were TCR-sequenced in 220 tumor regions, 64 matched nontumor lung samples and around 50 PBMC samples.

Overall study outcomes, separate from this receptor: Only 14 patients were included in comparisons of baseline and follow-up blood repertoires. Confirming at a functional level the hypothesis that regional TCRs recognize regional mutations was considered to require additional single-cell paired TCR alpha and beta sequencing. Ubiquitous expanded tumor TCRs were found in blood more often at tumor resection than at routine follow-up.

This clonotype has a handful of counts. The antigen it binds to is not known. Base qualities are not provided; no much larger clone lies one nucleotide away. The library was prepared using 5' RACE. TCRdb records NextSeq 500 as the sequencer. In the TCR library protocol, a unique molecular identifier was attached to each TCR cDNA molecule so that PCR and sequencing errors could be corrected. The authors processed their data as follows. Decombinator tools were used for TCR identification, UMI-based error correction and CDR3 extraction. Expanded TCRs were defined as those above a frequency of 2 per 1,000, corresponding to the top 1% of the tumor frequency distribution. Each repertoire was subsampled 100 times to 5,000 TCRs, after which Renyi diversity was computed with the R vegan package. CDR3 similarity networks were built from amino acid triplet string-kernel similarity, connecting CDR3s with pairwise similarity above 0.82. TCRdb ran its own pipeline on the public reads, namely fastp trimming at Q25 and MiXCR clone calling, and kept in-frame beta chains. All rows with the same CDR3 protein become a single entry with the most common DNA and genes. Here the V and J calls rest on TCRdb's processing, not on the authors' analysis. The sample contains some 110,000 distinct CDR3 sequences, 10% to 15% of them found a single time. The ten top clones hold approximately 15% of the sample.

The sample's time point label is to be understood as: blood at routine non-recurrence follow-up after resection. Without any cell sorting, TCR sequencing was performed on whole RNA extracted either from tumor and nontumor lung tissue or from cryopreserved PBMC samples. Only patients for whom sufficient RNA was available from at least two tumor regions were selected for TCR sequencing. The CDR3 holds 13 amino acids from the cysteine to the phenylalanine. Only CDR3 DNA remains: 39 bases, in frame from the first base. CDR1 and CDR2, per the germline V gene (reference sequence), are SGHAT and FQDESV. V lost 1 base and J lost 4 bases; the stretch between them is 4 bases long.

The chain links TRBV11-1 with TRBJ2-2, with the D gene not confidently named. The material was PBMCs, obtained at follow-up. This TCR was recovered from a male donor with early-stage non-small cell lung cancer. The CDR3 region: CASSLVLTGELFF. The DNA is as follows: TGTGCCAGCAGCTTAGTGCTCACCGGGGAGCTGTTTTTT.